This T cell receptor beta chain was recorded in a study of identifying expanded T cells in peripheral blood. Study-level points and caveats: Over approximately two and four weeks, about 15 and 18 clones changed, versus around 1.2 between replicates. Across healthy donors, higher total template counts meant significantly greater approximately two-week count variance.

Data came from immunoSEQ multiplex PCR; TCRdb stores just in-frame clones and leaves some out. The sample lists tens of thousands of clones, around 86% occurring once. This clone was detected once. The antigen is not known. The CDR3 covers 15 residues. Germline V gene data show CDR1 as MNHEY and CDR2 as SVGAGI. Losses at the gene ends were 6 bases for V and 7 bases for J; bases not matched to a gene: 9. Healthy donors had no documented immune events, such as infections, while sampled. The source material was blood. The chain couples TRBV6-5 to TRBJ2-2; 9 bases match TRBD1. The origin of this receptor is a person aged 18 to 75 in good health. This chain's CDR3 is CASRRGTGSGGELFF. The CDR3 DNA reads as TGTGCCAGCAGGCGAGGGACAGGGTCTGGCGGGGAGCTGTTTTTT.